This note documents a single T cell receptor (beta chain) sequence. At least ten counts were recorded for this clonotype. Its antigen remains undetermined. No quality values exist for individual bases; no much larger clone is one base distant. The data were obtained in a study of human T cells and chemical hapten exposure (dated by TCRdb to the early 2020s). Regarding the research as a whole: For sensitization, 2% DPC in acetone was applied to a roughly 2 cm by roughly 2 cm area of upper inner arm skin. The mostly female patient cohort included alopecia areata with under or over 50% scalp involvement, alopecia totalis and alopecia universalis. Patch tests used Finn chambers with 0.01% DPC on the upper back, scored after 6 days by International Contact Dermatitis Research Group standards. In alopecia patients, the study followed how the peripheral blood TCR repertoire changed in vivo over primary and secondary sensitization to diphenylcyclopropenone (DPC), a hapten. Patient blood was sampled pre-sensitization (week 0) and at 2, 6 and about 24 weeks after DPC sensitization. Patients additionally received weekly therapeutic DPC doses to the scalp throughout the roughly 25-week study period. Under 30 alopecia patients gave blood for TCR sequencing at one to four time points (pre-sensitization, 2, 6 and 24 weeks). Libraries were combined into a pool for sequencing, and differences in TCR yield between samples came mainly from small differences in library volumes within the pool.

Here V drops 6 bases and J drops 9 bases, and the junction holds 9 bases not matched to any gene. The CDR3, from cysteine to phenylalanine, totals 13 residues. Just CDR3 DNA is preserved here, 39 bases in frame from base 1. Sequences SQVTM (CDR1) and ANQGSEA (CDR2) are obtained from the germline V gene. Overall study outcomes, separate from this receptor: A positive correlation was found between the number of PT1 expanded TCRs and patch test score, with significance reached at thresholds 8, 16 and 32 but not 4. Expanded TCRs formed significantly more large CDR3 similarity clusters than pre-sensitization or healthy control sets, consistent with antigen-driven responses. After repeated subsampling, the strength of the expansion versus patch-test correlation and the threshold at which it became significant changed. The number of TCRs above 1 in 1000 frequency did not change with DPC sensitization; there was no evidence of global repertoire structure alterations. All patients had alopecia, a presumed autoimmune disease, so their immune response might differ from that of healthy individuals.

Per the publication, the time point label means: pre-sensitization, week 0. Reading the label with the study, this specimen's treatment or condition is: therapeutic diphenylcyclopropenone sensitization with weekly scalp DPC. Blood at each patch-test visit was drawn before the patch test was applied. Patients were considered eligible if aged 18 to 70, diagnosed with alopecia and deemed suitable for DPC therapy, and patients were excluded if pregnant. Total RNA was isolated from unfractionated whole blood collected in Tempus Blood RNA tubes. The library came from RACE. The sequencer listed for this sample is NextSeq 500. During library preparation, unique molecular identifiers were attached to individual cDNA molecules so that TCRs could be counted quantitatively and reproducibly. Both TCR alpha and TCR beta chains were sequenced from each blood RNA sample. As for how the authors treated the data: A median of around 100,000 TCRs per sample was observed, with a range of 23,224 to 690,600. The Decombinator software suite was used to annotate V, J and CDR3 in the TCR reads. For the PS versus PT1 abundance plots, all samples were subsampled to the same number of TCRs (28,000). TCRs were defined as expanded if absent before sensitization and observed at least eight times at the 2-week time point. Through fastp at Q25 and MiXCR, TCRdb rebuilt clones from the public reads, retaining in-frame beta chains. Identical CDR3 protein sequences are pooled into one entry, listed with their most common genes and DNA. TCRdb assigned the V and J calls; the authors' analysis was not used. This sample holds almost 40,000 distinct CDR3 sequences; 6.5% to 8% were observed only once. Roughly 1.3% of the sample comes from the top ten.

The sequence joins TRBV29-1 to TRBJ2-1; TRBD1 agrees with 9 junctional bases. The origin of this receptor is a woman between 45 and 65 years old with alopecia areata. Some clones in this sample may be carry-over from other donors' samples. Specimen: whole blood, collected in connection with sensitization to the hapten diphenylcyclopropenone (DPC). The nucleotides are TGCAGCGTCGCCTCGGGACAGGGATTTGAGCAGTTCTTC. It is translated as CSVASGQGFEQFF.